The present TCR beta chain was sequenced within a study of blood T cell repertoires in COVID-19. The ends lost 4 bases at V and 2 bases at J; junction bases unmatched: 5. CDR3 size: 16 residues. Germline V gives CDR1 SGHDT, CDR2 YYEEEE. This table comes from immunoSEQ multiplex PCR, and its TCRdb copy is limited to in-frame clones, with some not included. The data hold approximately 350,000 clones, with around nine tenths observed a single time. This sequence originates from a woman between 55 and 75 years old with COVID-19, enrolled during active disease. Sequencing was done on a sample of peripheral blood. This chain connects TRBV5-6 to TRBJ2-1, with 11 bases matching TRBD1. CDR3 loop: CASSRLGQGAYNEQFF. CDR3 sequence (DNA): TGTGCCAGCAGCCGACTGGGACAGGGGGCCTACAATGAGCAGTTCTTC.